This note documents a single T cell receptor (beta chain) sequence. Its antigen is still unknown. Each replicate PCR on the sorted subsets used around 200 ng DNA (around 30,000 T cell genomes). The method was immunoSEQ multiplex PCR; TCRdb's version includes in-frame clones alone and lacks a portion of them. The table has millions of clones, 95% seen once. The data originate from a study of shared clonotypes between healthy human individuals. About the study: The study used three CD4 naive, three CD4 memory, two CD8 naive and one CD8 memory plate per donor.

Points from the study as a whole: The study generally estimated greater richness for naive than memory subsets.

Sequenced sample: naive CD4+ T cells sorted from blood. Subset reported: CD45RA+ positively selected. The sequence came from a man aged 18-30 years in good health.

In DNA form, the CDR3 reads TGTGCCAGCAGCCTCACGACAGGACTAGCGGGAACGTCTGAAGAGACCCAGTACTTC. It translates to CASSLTTGLAGTSEETQYF. The chain recombines TRBV14 with TRBJ2-5; 12 bases line up with TRBD2. There are 19 residues in the CDR3. In germline, CDR1 is SGHDN, CDR2 FVKESK. V lost 4 bases to trimming and J lost 3 bases; unmatched junction nucleotides: 15.